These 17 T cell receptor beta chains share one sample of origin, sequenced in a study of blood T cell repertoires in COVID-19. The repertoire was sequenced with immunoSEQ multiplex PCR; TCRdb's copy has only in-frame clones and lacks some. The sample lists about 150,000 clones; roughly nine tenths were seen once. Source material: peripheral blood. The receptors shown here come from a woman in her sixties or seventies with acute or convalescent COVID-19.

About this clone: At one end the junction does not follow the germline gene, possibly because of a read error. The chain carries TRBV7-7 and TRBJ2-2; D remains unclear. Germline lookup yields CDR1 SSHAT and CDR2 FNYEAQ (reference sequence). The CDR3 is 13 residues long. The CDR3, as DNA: TGTGCTAGCAGCTACGACATTACCGGGGAGCTGTTTTTT. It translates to CASSYDITGELFF.

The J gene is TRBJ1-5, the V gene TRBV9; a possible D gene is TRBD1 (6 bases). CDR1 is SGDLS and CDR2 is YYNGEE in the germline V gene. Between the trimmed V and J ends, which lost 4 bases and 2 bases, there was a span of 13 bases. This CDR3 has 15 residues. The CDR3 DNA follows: TGTGCCAGCAGCATATCAGCAGGGGGCAATCAGCCCCAGCATTTT. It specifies CASSISAGGNQPQHF.

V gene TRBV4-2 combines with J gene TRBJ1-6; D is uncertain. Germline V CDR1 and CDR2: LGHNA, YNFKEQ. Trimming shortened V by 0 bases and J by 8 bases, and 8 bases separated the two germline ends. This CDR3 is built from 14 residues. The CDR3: CASSQDYSHSPLHF. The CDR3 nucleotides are TGTGCCAGCAGCCAAGACTACAGTCATTCACCCCTCCACTTT.

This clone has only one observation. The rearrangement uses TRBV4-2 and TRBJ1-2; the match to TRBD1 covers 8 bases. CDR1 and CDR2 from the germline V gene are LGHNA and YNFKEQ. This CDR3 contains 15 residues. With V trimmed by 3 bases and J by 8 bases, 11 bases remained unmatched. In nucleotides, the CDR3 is TGTGCCAGCAGCCAGGCAAATGACAGGGGACGGGGCTACACCTTC. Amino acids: CASSQANDRGRGYTF.

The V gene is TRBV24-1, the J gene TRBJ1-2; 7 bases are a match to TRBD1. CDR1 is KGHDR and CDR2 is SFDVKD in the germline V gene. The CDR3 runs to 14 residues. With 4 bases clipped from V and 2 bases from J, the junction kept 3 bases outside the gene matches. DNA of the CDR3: TGTGCCACCAGTGACCCGACAGGGAACTATGGCTACACCTTC. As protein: CATSDPTGNYGYTF.

The CDR3 sequence is CASSLEIGLGGTEAFF. The CDR3 bases are TGCGCCAGCAGCTTGGAGATAGGCTTAGGGGGCACTGAAGCTTTCTTT. The chain employs TRBV5-1 and TRBJ1-1, with a weak D call TRBD1 (6 bases). This CDR3 has 16 amino acids. Trimming shortened V by 0 bases and J by 4 bases, and 16 bases separated the two germline ends. Germline V gene data show CDR1 as SGHRS and CDR2 as YFSETQ.

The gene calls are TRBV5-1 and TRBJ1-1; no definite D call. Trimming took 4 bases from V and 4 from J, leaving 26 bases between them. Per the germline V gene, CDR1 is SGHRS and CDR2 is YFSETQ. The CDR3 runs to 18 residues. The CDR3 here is CASSNYRQLESEGTEAFF. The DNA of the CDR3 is TGCGCCAGCAGCAACTACAGACAATTAGAGTCTGAGGGCACTGAAGCTTTCTTT.

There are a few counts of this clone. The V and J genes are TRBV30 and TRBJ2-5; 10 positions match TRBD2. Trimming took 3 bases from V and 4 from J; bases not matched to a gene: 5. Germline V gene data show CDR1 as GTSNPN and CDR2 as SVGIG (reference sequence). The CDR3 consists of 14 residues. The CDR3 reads CAWRIAGGGETQYF. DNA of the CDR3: TGTGCCTGGAGGATAGCGGGGGGAGGAGAGACCCAGTACTTC.

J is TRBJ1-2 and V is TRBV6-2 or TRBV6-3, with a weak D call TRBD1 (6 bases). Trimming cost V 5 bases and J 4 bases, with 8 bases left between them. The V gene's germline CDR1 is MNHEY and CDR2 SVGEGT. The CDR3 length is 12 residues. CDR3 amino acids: CASSPDSYGYTF. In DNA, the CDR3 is TGTGCCAGCAGTCCGGACAGCTATGGCTACACCTTC.

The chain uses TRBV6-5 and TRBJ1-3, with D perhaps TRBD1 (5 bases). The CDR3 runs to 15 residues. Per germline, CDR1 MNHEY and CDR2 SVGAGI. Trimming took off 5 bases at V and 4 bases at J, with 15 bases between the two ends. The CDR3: CASSQKGYAGNTIYF. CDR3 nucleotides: TGTGCCAGCAGTCAAAAGGGGTATGCCGGAAACACCATATATTTT.

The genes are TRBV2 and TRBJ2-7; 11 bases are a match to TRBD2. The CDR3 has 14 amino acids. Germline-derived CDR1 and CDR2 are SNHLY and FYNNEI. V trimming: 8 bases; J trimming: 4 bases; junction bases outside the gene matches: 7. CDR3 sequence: CASLAGGSLYEQYF. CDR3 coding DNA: TGTGCCAGCCTAGCGGGGGGCTCTTTGTACGAGCAGTACTTC.

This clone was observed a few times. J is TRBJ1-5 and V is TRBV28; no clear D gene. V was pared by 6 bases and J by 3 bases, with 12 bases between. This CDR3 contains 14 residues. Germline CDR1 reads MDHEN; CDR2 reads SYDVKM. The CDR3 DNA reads TGTGCCAGCAGCCGGACTGCGGCCAATCAGCCCCAGCATTTT. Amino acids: CASSRTAANQPQHF.

In nucleotides, the CDR3 is TGTGCCAGTAGTAGTAGCGGGGCAAGCTCCTACGAGCAGTACTTC. Amino acid sequence: CASSSSGASSYEQYF. The chain recombines TRBV19 with TRBJ2-7; TRBD2 agrees at 8 bases. This CDR3 has 15 amino acids. The J segment lost 0 bases and the V segment lost 4 bases, leaving 5 bases of the junction unmatched. Germline lookup yields CDR1 LNHDA and CDR2 SQIVND (reference sequence).

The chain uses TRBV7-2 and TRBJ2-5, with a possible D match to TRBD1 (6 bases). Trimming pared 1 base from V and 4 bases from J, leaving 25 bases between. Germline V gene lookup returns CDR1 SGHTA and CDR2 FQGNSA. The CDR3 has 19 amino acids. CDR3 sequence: CASSLEVWRTDLGGETQYF. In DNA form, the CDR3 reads TGTGCCAGCAGCTTAGAGGTTTGGAGGACAGACCTTGGAGGAGAGACCCAGTACTTC.

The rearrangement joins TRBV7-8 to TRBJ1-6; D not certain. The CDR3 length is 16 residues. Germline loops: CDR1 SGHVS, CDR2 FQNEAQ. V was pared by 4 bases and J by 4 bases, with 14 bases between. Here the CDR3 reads CASSYGPGFYNSPLHF. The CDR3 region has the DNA TGTGCCAGCAGCTACGGCCCCGGGTTTTATAATTCACCCCTCCACTTT.

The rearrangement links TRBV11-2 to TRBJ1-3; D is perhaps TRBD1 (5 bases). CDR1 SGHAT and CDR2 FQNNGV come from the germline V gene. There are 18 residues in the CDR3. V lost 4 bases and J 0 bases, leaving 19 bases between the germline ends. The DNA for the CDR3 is TGTGCCAGCAGCTCCTTGGGGGGGATCCCCCGCTCTGGAAACACCATATATTTT. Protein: CASSSLGGIPRSGNTIYF.

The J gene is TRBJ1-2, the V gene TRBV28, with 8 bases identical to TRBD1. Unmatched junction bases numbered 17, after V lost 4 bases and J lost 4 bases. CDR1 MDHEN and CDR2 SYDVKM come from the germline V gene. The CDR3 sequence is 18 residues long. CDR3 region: CASSSVRHRGKWGYGYTF. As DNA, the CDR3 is TGTGCCAGCAGTTCCGTTCGCCACAGGGGGAAATGGGGCTATGGCTACACCTTC.